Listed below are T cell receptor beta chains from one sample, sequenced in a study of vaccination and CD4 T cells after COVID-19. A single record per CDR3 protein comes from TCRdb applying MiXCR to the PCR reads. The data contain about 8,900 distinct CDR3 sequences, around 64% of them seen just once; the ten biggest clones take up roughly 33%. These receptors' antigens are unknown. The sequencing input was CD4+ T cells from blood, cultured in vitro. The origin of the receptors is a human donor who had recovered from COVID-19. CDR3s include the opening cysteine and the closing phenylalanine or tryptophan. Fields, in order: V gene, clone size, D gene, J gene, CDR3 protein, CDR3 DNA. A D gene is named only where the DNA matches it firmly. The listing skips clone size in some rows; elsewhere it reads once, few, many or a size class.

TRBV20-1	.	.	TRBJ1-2	CSARQSGGYTF	TGCAGTGCTAGACAGTCTGGTGGCTACACCTTC
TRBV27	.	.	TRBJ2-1	CASSPPRPDRWGANEQFF	TGTGCCAGCAGTCCGCCCCGACCCGACAGGTGGGGGGCGAATGAGCAGTTCTTC
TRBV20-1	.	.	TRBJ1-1	CSARSGHSNTEAFF	TGCAGTGCTCGATCGGGACACAGCAACACTGAAGCTTTCTTT
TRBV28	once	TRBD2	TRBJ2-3	CASRSQSGGKRPDTQYF	TGTGCCAGCAGGAGTCAATCGGGAGGTAAAAGGCCAGATACGCAGTATTTT
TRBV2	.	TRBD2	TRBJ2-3	CASSLRTSATDTQYF	TGTGCCAGCAGCTTGCGGACTAGCGCCACAGATACGCAGTATTTT
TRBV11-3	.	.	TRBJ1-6	CASSFAPGSSSPLHF	TGTGCCAGCAGCTTTGCGCCGGGGAGCAGTTCACCCCTCCACTTT
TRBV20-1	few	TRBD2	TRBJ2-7	CSARDLLAGEYEQYF	TGCAGTGCTAGAGATCTGTTAGCGGGAGAATACGAGCAGTACTTC
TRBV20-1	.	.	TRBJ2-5	CSARPLSLPQETQYF	TGCAGTGCTAGACCCCTTTCACTACCCCAAGAGACCCAGTACTTC
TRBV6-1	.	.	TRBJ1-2	CASSSAGANYGYTF	TGTGCCAGCAGCTCCGCGGGGGCAAACTATGGCTACACCTTC
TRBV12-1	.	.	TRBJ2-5	CASSFRTLVRGQETQYF	TGTGCCAGCAGCTTTAGGACTCTCGTACGGGGGCAAGAGACCCAGTACTTC
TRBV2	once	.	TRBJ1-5	CASSATDSNQPQHF	TGTGCCAGCAGCGCGACAGATAGCAATCAGCCCCAGCATTTT
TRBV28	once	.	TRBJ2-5	CASSLGGRPGTQYF	TGTGCCAGCAGTTTAGGCGGCAGGCCGGGGACCCAGTACTTC
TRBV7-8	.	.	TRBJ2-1	CASSLDWGRKFF	TGTGCCAGCAGCTTAGACTGGGGGCGGAAGTTCTTC
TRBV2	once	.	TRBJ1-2	CASSEAPQGNGYTF	TGTGCCAGCAGTGAAGCGCCCCAGGGTAATGGCTACACCTTC
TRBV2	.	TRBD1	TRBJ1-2	CASREDLTGGAGYTF	TGTGCCAGCAGGGAAGATCTGACAGGGGGCGCAGGCTACACCTTC
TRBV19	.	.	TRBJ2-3	CASSVREGDTQYF	TGTGCCAGTAGTGTAAGGGAAGGAGATACGCAGTATTTT
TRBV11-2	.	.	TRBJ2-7	CASTFSLDSGEQYF	TGTGCCAGCACTTTTAGTTTGGATTCGGGTGAGCAGTACTTC
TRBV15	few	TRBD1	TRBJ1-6	CATSSRQGSGNSPLHF	TGTGCCACCAGCTCCCGACAGGGAAGTGGTAATTCACCCCTCCACTTT
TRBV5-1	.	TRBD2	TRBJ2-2	CASSLAGLAGMGGELFF	TGCGCCAGCAGCTTGGCCGGACTAGCGGGTATGGGCGGGGAGCTGTTTTTT
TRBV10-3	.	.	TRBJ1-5	CAISESGYSNQPQHF	TGTGCCATCAGTGAGTCTGGGTATAGCAATCAGCCCCAGCATTTT
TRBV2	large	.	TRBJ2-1	CASRRDSAYNEQFF	TGTGCCAGCAGGCGGGACAGCGCCTACAATGAGCAGTTCTTC
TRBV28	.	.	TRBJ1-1	CASSPGAVGGKAFF	TGTGCCAGCAGCCCCGGCGCGGTGGGGGGAAAAGCTTTCTTT
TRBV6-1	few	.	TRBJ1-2	CASSVPGYGYTF	TGTGCCAGCAGTGTACCTGGCTATGGCTACACCTTC
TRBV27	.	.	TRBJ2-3	CASGARLSADTQYF	TGTGCCAGCGGGGCACGACTATCTGCAGATACGCAGTATTTT
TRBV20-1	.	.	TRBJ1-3	CSAQGLAGNTIYF	TGCAGTGCTCAAGGGTTAGCTGGAAACACCATATATTTT
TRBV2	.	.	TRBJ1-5	CASSEAKGGSNQPQHF	TGTGCCAGCAGTGAAGCCAAAGGGGGAAGCAATCAGCCCCAGCATTTT
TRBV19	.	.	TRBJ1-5	CASSIAQGSLYQPQHF	TGTGCCAGTAGTATAGCCCAGGGTTCCCTTTATCAGCCCCAGCATTTT
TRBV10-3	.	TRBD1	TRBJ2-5	CAISIGTEETQYF	TGTGCCATCAGTATAGGGACAGAAGAGACCCAGTACTTC
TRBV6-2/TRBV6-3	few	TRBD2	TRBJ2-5	CASSPAGKETQYF	TGTGCCAGCAGTCCAGCGGGGAAAGAGACCCAGTACTTC
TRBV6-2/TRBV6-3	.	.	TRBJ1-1	CASSYMGVGMNTEAFF	TGTGCCAGCAGTTACATGGGGGTTGGTATGAACACTGAAGCTTTCTTT
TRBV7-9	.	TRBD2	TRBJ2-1	CASSPMGLVGNEQFF	TGTGCCAGCAGCCCGATGGGACTAGTAGGGAATGAGCAGTTCTTC
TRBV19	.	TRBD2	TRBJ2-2	CASSIRGSGLGMGGELFF	TGTGCCAGTAGTATCCGGGGTAGCGGGCTCGGTATGGGCGGGGAGCTGTTTTTT
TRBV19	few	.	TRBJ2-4	CASREGIRNIQYF	TGTGCCAGTAGAGAGGGGATTAGAAACATTCAGTACTTC
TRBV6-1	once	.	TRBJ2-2	CASTLPDPTGELFF	TGTGCCAGCACCCTCCCCGACCCCACCGGGGAGCTGTTTTTT
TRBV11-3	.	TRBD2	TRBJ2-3	CASSRTSGTDTQYF	TGTGCCAGCAGCCGGACTAGCGGCACAGATACGCAGTATTTT
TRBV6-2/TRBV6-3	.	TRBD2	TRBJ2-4	CASSYSGGGLAGERAKNIQYF	TGTGCCAGCAGTTACTCAGGGGGCGGACTAGCGGGAGAAAGAGCCAAAAACATTCAGTACTTC
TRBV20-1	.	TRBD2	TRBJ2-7	CSATGTNYEQYF	TGCAGTGCTACCGGGACTAACTACGAGCAGTACTTC
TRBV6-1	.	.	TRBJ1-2	CASSTRTGPTRGYGYTF	TGTGCCAGCAGTACCCGGACGGGACCGACCCGAGGCTATGGCTACACCTTC
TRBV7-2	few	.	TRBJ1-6	CASRPSGTDNSPLHF	TGTGCCAGCAGACCTTCGGGCACCGACAATTCACCCCTCCACTTT
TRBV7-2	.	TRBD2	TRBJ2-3	CATAVQAGRADTQYF	TGTGCCACCGCAGTCCAAGCGGGGAGGGCAGATACGCAGTATTTT
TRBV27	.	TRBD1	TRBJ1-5	CASSPRQGVSNQPQHF	TGTGCCAGCAGTCCGCGACAGGGGGTTAGCAATCAGCCCCAGCATTTT
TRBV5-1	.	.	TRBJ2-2	CASSLEAPTGELFF	TGCGCCAGCAGCTTGGAGGCCCCCACCGGGGAGCTGTTTTTT
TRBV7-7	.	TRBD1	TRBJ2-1	CASSPGQGSYNEQFF	TGTGCTAGCAGCCCGGGACAGGGGTCCTACAATGAGCAGTTCTTC
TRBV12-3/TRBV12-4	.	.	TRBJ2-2	CASSWDQNTGELFF	TGTGCCAGCAGCTGGGACCAGAACACCGGGGAGCTGTTTTTT